The 28 T cell receptor beta chains reported below all come from one sample, sequenced in a study of cytomegalovirus exposure and HLA in healthy donors. This table comes from immunoSEQ multiplex PCR, and its TCRdb copy is limited to in-frame clones, with some not included. The sample contains a few hundred thousand clones, roughly 88% of which appear only once. Sequenced material: PBMCs. The receptors stem from a woman aged 25 to 45 in good health and CMV-seronegative.

The table lists this clone with a count of one. The chain combines TRBV6-4 with TRBJ2-1; D is uncertain. Deletions cut 3 bases from V and 1 base from J, with 10 bases between. Germline values: CDR1 MRHNA, CDR2 SNTAGT. The CDR3 runs to 15 residues. CDR3 nucleotide sequence: TGTGCCAGCAGTGAGGACGGAGCGTCCTACAATGAGCAGTTCTTC. The encoded protein is CASSEDGASYNEQFF.

J is TRBJ2-3 and V is TRBV9; D gene unclear. CDR1 is SGDLS and CDR2 is YYNGEE in the germline V gene. The V and J ends lost 0 bases and 8 bases respectively, with 7 bases between them. CDR3 length: 12 amino acids. The CDR3 sequence: CASSVVDGTQYF. CDR3 nucleotide sequence: TGTGCCAGCAGCGTAGTAGATGGTACGCAGTATTTT.

The chain has TRBV28 and TRBJ2-3; 12 bases align to TRBD2. The J segment lost 6 bases and the V segment lost 3 bases, leaving 7 bases of the junction unmatched. Germline V gene sequence: CDR1 MDHEN, CDR2 SYDVKM. CDR3 length equals 16 residues. The CDR3 loop reads CASSLGLAGPGDTQYF. The CDR3 DNA is TGTGCCAGCAGTTTGGGACTAGCGGGCCCCGGGGATACGCAGTATTTT.

This chain links TRBV5-4 with TRBJ2-7, with 8 bases matching TRBD2. The CDR3 is made up of 14 amino acids. V was pared by 0 bases and J by 5 bases, with 4 bases of the junction left unmatched. Looked up from germline, CDR1 is SGHNT and CDR2 is YYREEE (reference sequence). The CDR3, as DNA: TGTGCCAGCAGCTTGGCGGGAGGGGTTGACGAGCAGTACTTC. Translation gives CASSLAGGVDEQYF.

The chain has TRBV7-2 and TRBJ2-4, with no clear D. This CDR3 region has 12 residues. From germline, CDR1 is SGHTA and CDR2 FQGNSA. Deletions cut 5 bases from V and 13 bases from J, with 15 bases between. CDR3: CASSPPAGIQYF. For the CDR3, the DNA is TGTGCCAGCAGCCCACCCGCTGGTATCCAGTACTTC.

The rearrangement links TRBV7-3 to TRBJ2-7; the D is unclear. The CDR3 is 13 residues long. Between the trimmed V and J ends, which lost 0 bases and 6 bases, there was a span of 9 bases. The germline V gene has CDR1 SGHTA and CDR2 FQGTGA. This CDR3 is CASSLTPSGEQYF. In DNA, the CDR3 is TGTGCCAGCAGCTTAACTCCGAGTGGCGAGCAGTACTTC.

The chain joins TRBV6-6 to TRBJ1-5; TRBD1 is a possible D gene (6 bases). Germline V gives CDR1 MNHNY, CDR2 SVGAGI (reference sequence). Trimming removed 6 bases from V and 3 bases from J, with 9 bases in between. This CDR3 is 13 amino acids long. CDR3 in amino acids: CASSGGHNQPQHF. Written as DNA, the CDR3 is TGTGCCAGCAGCGGGGGACACAATCAGCCCCAGCATTTT.

The CDR3 sequence: CASRRQGGAEAFF. Written as DNA, the CDR3 is TGTGCCAGCAGGCGACAGGGCGGCGCTGAAGCTTTCTTT. V and J are TRBV25-1 and TRBJ1-1, with TRBD1 identical over 7 bases. The CDR3 runs to 13 residues. V shed 6 bases and J 6 bases; nucleotides not matched to a gene: 7. From germline, CDR1 is MGHDK and CDR2 SYGVNS.

The V gene is TRBV7-9, the J gene TRBJ2-7, with unresolved D. Germline assignment: CDR1 SEHNR and CDR2 FQNEAQ (reference sequence). The CDR3 covers 15 residues. Trimming took 5 bases from V and 2 from J, leaving 16 bases between them. This chain's CDR3 is CASSPSQVPTYEQYF. The CDR3 DNA reads TGTGCCAGCAGCCCATCCCAGGTCCCCACCTACGAGCAGTACTTC.

This clone was detected only once. The gene calls are TRBV9 and TRBJ2-1; a weak D match, TRBD1 (7 bases). The CDR3 runs to 17 residues. The V end was cut by 4 bases, the J end by 4 bases, with 21 bases between. Germline assignment: CDR1 SGDLS and CDR2 YYNGEE. The CDR3 bases are TGTGCCAGCAGCTACAGGGCAGGGGGGCGCCCATACAATGAGCAGTTCTTC. Amino acid sequence: CASSYRAGGRPYNEQFF.

The chain recombines TRBV4-2 with TRBJ2-7; 7 bases align to TRBD2. In germline, CDR1 is LGHNA, CDR2 YNFKEQ. The CDR3 consists of 14 residues. V was pared by 4 bases and J by 1 base, with 4 bases of the junction left unmatched. The CDR3 region has the DNA TGTGCCAGCAGCCCGGGGGAGGGGTCCTACGAGCAGTACTTC. Its translation: CASSPGEGSYEQYF.

The V call is TRBV6-5, the J call TRBJ1-2; no reliable D call. CDR1 and CDR2 (germline): MNHEY, SVGAGI. The V gene lost 5 bases and the J gene lost 1 base, with 5 bases spanning the gap. The CDR3 runs to 12 residues. The DNA of the CDR3 is TGTGCCAGCAGTACGAGTAACTATGGCTACACCTTC. It translates to CASSTSNYGYTF.

This rearrangement joins TRBV7-7 to TRBJ2-5, with 7 nucleotides matching TRBD2. Germline CDR1 and CDR2: SSHAT and FNYEAQ (reference sequence). The junction had 7 bases not matched to a gene; V was cut back by 5 bases and J by 4 bases. The CDR3 is made up of 14 amino acids. The CDR3 is CASSQSGGGETQYF. The CDR3 bases are TGTGCCAGCAGCCAGTCGGGGGGTGGAGAGACCCAGTACTTC.

This rearrangement joins TRBV4-1 to TRBJ2-5; D possibly matches TRBD1 or TRBD2 (5 bases each). The CDR3 runs 14 residues. The V gene lost 1 base and the J gene lost 2 bases, with 8 bases spanning the gap. Germline loops: CDR1 MGHRA, CDR2 YSYEKL. CDR3 nucleotides: TGCGCCAGCAGCCAAGGGGGGTTTCAAGAGACCCAGTACTTC. This translates into CASSQGGFQETQYF.

The chain couples TRBV10-3 to TRBJ1-3, with D uncertain. The CDR3 covers 14 residues. Between the trimmed V and J ends, which lost 8 bases and 2 bases, there was a span of 13 bases. Germline assignment: CDR1 ENHRY and CDR2 SYGVKD. DNA of the CDR3: TGTGCCATCGCTGGGCCGGGAGCTGGAAACACCATATATTTT. Translated: CAIAGPGAGNTIYF.

The chain uses TRBV5-6 and TRBJ2-2, with unresolved D. The CDR3 extends over 13 amino acids. Germline CDR1 is SGHDT and CDR2 is YYEEEE. Trimming cost V 3 bases and J 1 base, with 4 bases left between them. CDR3 in DNA: TGTGCCAGCAGCTCTGGGAACACCGGGGAGCTGTTTTTT. Translated: CASSSGNTGELFF. Drawing the rest from reference TRBV5-6 and TRBJ2-2, the complete variable domain is DAGVTQSPTHLIKTRGQQVTLRCSPKSGHDTVSWYQQALGQGPQFIFQYYEEEERQRGNFPDRFSGHQFPNYSSELNVNALLLGDSALYLCASSSGNTGELFFGEGSRLTVL.

The table lists this clone with a count of one. The chain combines TRBV11-1 with TRBJ1-5; 9 bases are shared with TRBD1. Trimming removed 6 bases from V and 4 bases from J; junction bases left unmatched: 7. Per the germline V gene, CDR1 is SGHAT and CDR2 is FQDESV (reference sequence). This CDR3 has 15 amino acids. This CDR3 is CASRETGGENQPQHF. The CDR3 DNA sequence: TGTGCCAGCAGAGAGACAGGGGGGGAGAATCAGCCCCAGCATTTT.

V and J are TRBV19 and TRBJ2-1, with 11 bases that match TRBD2. Looked up from germline, CDR1 is LNHDA and CDR2 is SQIVND (reference sequence). J lost 6 bases, V lost 6 bases, and 4 bases had no gene match. CDR3 length: 14 residues. The CDR3 DNA reads TGTGCCAGTAGCCGACTAGCGGGAAGCAATGAGCAGTTCTTC. It translates to CASSRLAGSNEQFF. Combining the CDR3 with reference TRBV19 and TRBJ2-1 gives the whole variable domain DGGITQSPKYLFRKEGQNVTLSCEQNLNHDAMYWYRQDPGQGLRLIYYSQIVNDFQKGDIAEGYSVSREKKESFPLTVTSAQKNPTAFYLCASSRLAGSNEQFFGPGTRLTVL.

This chain links TRBV6-5 with TRBJ2-7; TRBD1 aligns across 10 bases. The germline CDR1 and CDR2 sequences are MNHEY and SVGAGI. Trimming took 6 bases from V and 5 from J; bases not matched to a gene: 4. The CDR3 length is 13 residues. CDR3 protein: CASRGQGNNEQYF. DNA of the CDR3: TGTGCCAGCAGGGGACAGGGGAATAACGAGCAGTACTTC.

V gene TRBV5-5 combines with J gene TRBJ2-7, with D uncertain. The germline V and J ends were trimmed by 3 bases and 7 bases, with 11 bases remaining between them. CDR3 length: 12 amino acids. CDR1 and CDR2 from the germline V gene are SGHKS and YYEKEE (reference sequence). The CDR3 DNA follows: TGTGCCAGCAGCTCGGACCCTAGGGAGCAGTACTTC. It is translated as CASSSDPREQYF.

This chain links TRBV5-1 with TRBJ2-7; 12 bases fit TRBD2. Germline values: CDR1 SGHRS, CDR2 YFSETQ. There are 21 residues in the CDR3. V was pared by 4 bases and J by 2 bases, with 22 bases of the junction left unmatched. CDR3 sequence reads: CASSNLRDRGKTSGSTYEQYF. The CDR3 DNA reads as TGCGCCAGCAGCAATCTCCGGGACAGAGGGAAGACTAGCGGGAGCACCTACGAGCAGTACTTC.

The rearrangement links TRBV7-2 to TRBJ2-7; no clear D gene. Trimming removed 4 bases at V and 3 bases at J, with 7 bases between. The CDR3 spans 12 residues. The V gene's germline CDR1 is SGHTA and CDR2 FQGNSA. In DNA, the CDR3 is TGTGCCAGCAGCTCCTTCGACTACGAGCAGTACTTC. This translates into CASSSFDYEQYF.

V gene TRBV5-1 combines with J gene TRBJ2-7; 7 positions agree with TRBD2. Germline CDR1 is SGHRS and CDR2 is YFSETQ. The CDR3 has 16 residues. J gave up 0 bases and V 2 bases, and 8 bases lay outside the gene matches. The chain's CDR3 is CASSLQAGSLSYEQYF. The CDR3 region has the DNA TGCGCCAGCAGCTTACAAGCGGGATCTCTCTCCTACGAGCAGTACTTC.

The J gene is TRBJ2-7, the V gene TRBV9, with TRBD1 matching 9 bases. The CDR3 is 15 amino acids. Losses at the gene ends were 3 bases for V and 6 bases for J; bases not matched to a gene: 10. Per the germline V gene, CDR1 is SGDLS and CDR2 is YYNGEE. The CDR3 here is CASSDTGTGLGEQYF. In DNA form, the CDR3 reads TGTGCCAGCAGCGACACCGGGACAGGGTTGGGCGAGCAGTACTTC.

The chain recombines TRBV30 with TRBJ2-1; TRBD2 agrees at 7 bases. The CDR3 runs 15 residues. The junction had 7 bases not matched to a gene; V was cut back by 2 bases and J by 3 bases. CDR1 and CDR2 (germline): GTSNPN, SVGIG (reference sequence). CDR3 in DNA: TGTGCCTGGAGTACGGGGCCGGGGGGCTACAATGAGCAGTTCTTC. This encodes CAWSTGPGGYNEQFF.

This chain links TRBV19 with TRBJ2-7; TRBD1 is a possible D gene (5 bases). The CDR3 sequence is 15 residues long. V lost 5 bases to trimming and J lost 6 bases, with 20 bases between them. Germline CDR1 and CDR2: LNHDA and SQIVND (reference sequence). CDR3 sequence (DNA): TGTGCCAGTAGTGCAGGGTCGACGGGCGCAAGCGAGCAGTACTTC. It encodes CASSAGSTGASEQYF.

This clone appeared a single time. This chain connects TRBV5-1 to TRBJ2-7; 10 nucleotides line up with TRBD2. The V and J ends lost 4 bases and 4 bases, in that order; junction bases with no gene match: 8. This CDR3 comprises 15 residues. The germline V gene has CDR1 SGHRS and CDR2 YFSETQ. The CDR3 sequence is CASSRTLAGAYEQYF. The CDR3 DNA reads as TGCGCCAGCAGCCGCACGCTAGCGGGAGCTTACGAGCAGTACTTC. Full variable domain (remainder filled in from reference TRBV5-1 and TRBJ2-7): KAGVTQTPRYLIKTRGQQVTLSCSPISGHRSVSWYQQTPGQGLQFLFEYFSETQRNKGNFPGRFSGRQFSNSRSEMNVSTLELGDSALYLCASSRTLAGAYEQYFGPGTRLTVT.

This clone turned up a few times. This sequence joins TRBV6-6 and TRBJ2-1, with no clear D. CDR1 MNHNY and CDR2 SVGAGI come from the germline V gene (reference sequence). The CDR3 spans 11 residues. The V end was cut by 6 bases, the J end by 9 bases, with 9 bases between. The CDR3 sequence is CASRMGVEQFF. CDR3 bases: TGTGCCAGCAGGATGGGTGTTGAGCAGTTCTTC.